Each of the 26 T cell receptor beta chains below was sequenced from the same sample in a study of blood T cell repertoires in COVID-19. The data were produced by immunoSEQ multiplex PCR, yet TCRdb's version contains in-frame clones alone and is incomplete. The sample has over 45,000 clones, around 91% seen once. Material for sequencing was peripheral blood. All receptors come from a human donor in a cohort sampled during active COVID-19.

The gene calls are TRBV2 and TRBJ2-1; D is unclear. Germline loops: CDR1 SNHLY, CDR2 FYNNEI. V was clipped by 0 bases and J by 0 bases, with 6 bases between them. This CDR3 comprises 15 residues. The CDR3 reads CASSEARTSYNEQFF. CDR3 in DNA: TGTGCCAGCAGTGAAGCTAGAACCTCCTACAATGAGCAGTTCTTC. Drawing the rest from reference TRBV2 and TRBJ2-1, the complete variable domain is EPEVTQTPSHQVTQMGQEVILRCVPISNHLYFYWYRQILGQKVEFLVSFYNNEISEKSEIFDDQFSVERPDGSNFTLKIRSTKLEDSAMYFCASSEARTSYNEQFFGPGTRLTVL.

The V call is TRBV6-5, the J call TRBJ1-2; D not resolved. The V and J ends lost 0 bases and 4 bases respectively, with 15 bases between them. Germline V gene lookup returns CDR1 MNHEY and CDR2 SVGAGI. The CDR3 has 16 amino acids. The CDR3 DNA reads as TGTGCCAGCAGTTACTCGGTTACGGGAACGGGCTATGGCTACACCTTC. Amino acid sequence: CASSYSVTGTGYGYTF.

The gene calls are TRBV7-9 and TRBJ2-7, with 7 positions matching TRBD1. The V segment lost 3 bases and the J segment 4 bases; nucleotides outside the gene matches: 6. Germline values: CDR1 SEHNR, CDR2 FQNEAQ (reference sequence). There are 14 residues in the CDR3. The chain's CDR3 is CASSFSTGRYEQYF. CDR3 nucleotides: TGTGCCAGCAGCTTCTCGACAGGGCGATACGAGCAGTACTTC.

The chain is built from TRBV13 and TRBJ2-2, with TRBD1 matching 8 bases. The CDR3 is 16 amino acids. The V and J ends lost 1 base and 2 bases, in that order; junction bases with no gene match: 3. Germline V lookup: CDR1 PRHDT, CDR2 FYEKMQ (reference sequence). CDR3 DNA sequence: TGTGCCAGCAGCTTAGTAGGACAGGGCAACACCGGGGAGCTGTTTTTT. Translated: CASSLVGQGNTGELFF.

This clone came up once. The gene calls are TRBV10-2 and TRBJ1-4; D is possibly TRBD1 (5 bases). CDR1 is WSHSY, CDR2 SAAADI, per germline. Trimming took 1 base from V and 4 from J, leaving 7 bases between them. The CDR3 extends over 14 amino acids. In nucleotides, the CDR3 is TGCGCCAGCAGTGAGTTCAGGGATAATGAAAAACTGTTTTTT. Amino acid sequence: CASSEFRDNEKLFF.

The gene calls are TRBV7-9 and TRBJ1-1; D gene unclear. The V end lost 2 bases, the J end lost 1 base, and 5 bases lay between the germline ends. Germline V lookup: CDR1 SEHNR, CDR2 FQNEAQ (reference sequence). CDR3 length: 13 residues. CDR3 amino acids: CASSLYGNTEAFF. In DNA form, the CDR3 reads TGTGCCAGCAGCTTATACGGGAACACTGAAGCTTTCTTT. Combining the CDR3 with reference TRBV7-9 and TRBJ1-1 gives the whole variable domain DTGVSQNPRHKITKRGQNVTFRCDPISEHNRLYWYRQTLGQGPEFLTYFQNEAQLEKSRLLSDRFSAERPKGSFSTLEIQRTEQGDSAMYLCASSLYGNTEAFFGQGTRLTVV.

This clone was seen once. The CDR3 loop is CASSLARGQNTEAFF. The CDR3 bases are TGTGCCAGCAGCTTGGCCAGGGGGCAGAACACTGAAGCTTTCTTT. J is TRBJ1-1 and V is TRBV5-4; 8 positions agree with TRBD1. This CDR3 has 15 amino acids. Germline assignment: CDR1 SGHNT and CDR2 YYREEE (reference sequence). V lost 0 bases, J lost 1 base, and 2 bases stayed unmatched.

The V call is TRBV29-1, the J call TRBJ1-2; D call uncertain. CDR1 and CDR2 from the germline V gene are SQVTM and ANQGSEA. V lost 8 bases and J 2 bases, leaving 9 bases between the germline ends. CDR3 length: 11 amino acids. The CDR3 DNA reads TGCAGCATCGACAAGAACTATGGCTACACCTTC. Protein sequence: CSIDKNYGYTF.

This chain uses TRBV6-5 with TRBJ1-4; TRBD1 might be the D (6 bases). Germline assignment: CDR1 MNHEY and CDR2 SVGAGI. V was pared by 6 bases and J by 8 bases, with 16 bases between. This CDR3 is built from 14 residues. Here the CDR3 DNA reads TGTGCCAGCAGACGTACGAGGGGGGGAGAAAAACTGTTTTTT. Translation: CASRRTRGGEKLFF.

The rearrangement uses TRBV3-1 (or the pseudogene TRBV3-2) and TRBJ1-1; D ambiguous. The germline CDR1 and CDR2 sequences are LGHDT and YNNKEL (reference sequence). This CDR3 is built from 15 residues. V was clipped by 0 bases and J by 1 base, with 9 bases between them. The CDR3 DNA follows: TGTGCCAGCAGCCAAGATTTCGCAGGGAACACTGAAGCTTTCTTT. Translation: CASSQDFAGNTEAFF.

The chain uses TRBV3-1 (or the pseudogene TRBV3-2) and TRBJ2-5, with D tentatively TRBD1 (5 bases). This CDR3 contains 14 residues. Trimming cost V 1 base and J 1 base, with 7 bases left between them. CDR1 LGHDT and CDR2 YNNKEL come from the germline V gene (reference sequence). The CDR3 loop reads CASSQAQGQETQYF. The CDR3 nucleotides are TGTGCCAGCAGCCAAGCGCAGGGCCAAGAGACCCAGTACTTC.

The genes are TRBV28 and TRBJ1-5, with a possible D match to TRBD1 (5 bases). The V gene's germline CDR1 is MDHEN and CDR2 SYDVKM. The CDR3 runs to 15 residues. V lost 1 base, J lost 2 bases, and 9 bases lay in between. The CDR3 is CASSLSGKRNQPQHF. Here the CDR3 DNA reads TGTGCCAGCAGTTTATCAGGGAAGCGCAATCAGCCCCAGCATTTT.

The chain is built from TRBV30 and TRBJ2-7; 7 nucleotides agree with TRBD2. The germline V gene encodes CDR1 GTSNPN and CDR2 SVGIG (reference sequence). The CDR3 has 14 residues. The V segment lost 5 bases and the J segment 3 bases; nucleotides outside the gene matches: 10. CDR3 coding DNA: TGTGCCTGGCGTCGAGCGGGGTCGGTCTACGAGCAGTACTTC. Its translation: CAWRRAGSVYEQYF.

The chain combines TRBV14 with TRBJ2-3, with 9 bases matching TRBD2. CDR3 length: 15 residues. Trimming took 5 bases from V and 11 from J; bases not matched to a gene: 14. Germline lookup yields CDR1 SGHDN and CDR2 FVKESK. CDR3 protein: CASSLLAGTVVRQYF. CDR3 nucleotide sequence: TGTGCCAGCAGCTTACTAGCGGGTACGGTCGTGAGGCAGTATTTT.

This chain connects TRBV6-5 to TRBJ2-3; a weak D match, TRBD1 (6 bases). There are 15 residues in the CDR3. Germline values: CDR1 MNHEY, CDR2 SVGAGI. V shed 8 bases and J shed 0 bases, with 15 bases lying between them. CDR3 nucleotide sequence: TGTGCCAGCCACCTCCCTACAGGGAGCACAGATACGCAGTATTTT. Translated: CASHLPTGSTDTQYF.

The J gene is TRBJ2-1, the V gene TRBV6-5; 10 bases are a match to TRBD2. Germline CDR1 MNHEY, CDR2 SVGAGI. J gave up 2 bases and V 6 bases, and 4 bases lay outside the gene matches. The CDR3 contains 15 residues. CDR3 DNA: TGTGCCAGCAGGACGGGACTAGCGACCTACAATGAGCAGTTCTTC. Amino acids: CASRTGLATYNEQFF.

For the CDR3, the DNA is TGTGCCAGCAGTTACGCAGGGGATGGAACAGATACGCAGTATTTT. Translating gives CASSYAGDGTDTQYF. The chain carries TRBV6-5 and TRBJ2-3, with a weak D call TRBD1 (6 bases). Trimming removed 2 bases from V and 3 bases from J, with 12 bases in between. Looked up from germline, CDR1 is MNHEY and CDR2 is SVGAGI. CDR3 size: 15 residues.

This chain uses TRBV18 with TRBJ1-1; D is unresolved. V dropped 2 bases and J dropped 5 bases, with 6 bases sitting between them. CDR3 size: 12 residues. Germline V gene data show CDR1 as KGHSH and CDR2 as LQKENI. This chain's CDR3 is CASSPRRTEAFF. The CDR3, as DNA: TGTGCCAGCTCACCAAGGAGGACTGAAGCTTTCTTT.

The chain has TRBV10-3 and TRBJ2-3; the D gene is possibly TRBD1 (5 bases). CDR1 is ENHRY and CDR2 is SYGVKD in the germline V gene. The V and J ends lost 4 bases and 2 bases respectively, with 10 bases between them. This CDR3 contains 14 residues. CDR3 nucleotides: TGTGCCATCAGTGGACAGCTTTCCACAGATACGCAGTATTTT. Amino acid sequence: CAISGQLSTDTQYF.

DNA of the CDR3: TGTGCCAGCAGCCCCTCCGCCCCGACTAGCGGGAGGGTGAATACGCAGTATTTT. It specifies CASSPSAPTSGRVNTQYF. The gene calls are TRBV7-6 and TRBJ2-3; the match to TRBD2 covers 14 bases. The CDR3 totals 18 residues. In germline, CDR1 is SGHVS, CDR2 FNYEAQ. Losses at the gene ends were 5 bases for V and 7 bases for J; bases not matched to a gene: 14. Supplemented by reference TRBV7-6 and TRBJ2-3, the full variable domain reads GAGVSQSPRYKVTKRGQDVALRCDPISGHVSLYWYRQALGQGPEFLTYFNYEAQQDKSGLPNDRFSAERPEGSISTLTIQRTEQRDSAMYRCASSPSAPTSGRVNTQYFGPGTRLTVL.

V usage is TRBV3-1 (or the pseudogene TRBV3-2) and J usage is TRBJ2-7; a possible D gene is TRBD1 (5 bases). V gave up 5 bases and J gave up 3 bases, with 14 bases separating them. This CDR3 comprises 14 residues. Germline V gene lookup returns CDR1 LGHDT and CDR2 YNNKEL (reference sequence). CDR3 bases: TGTGCCAGCAGCTCCCCTTTAGGGGTCTACGAGCAGTACTTC. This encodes CASSSPLGVYEQYF.

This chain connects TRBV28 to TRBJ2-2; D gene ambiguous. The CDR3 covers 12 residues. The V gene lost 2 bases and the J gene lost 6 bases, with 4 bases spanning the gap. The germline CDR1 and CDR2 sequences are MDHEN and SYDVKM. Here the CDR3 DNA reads TGTGCCAGCAGTTTAATAGCCGGGGAGCTGTTTTTT. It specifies CASSLIAGELFF.

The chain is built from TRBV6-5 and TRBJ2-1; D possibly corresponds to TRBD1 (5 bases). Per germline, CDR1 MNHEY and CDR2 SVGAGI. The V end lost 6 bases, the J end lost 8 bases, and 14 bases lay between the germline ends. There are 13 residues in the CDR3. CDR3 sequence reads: CASRRGHSDEQFF. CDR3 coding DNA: TGTGCCAGCAGACGAGGACATTCCGATGAGCAGTTCTTC.

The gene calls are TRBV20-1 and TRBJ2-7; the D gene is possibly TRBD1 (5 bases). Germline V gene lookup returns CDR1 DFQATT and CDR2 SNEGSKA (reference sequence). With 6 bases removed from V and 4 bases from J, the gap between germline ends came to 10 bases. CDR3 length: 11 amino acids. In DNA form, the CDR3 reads TGCAGTGCCGCAGCAGGGTACGAGCAGTACTTC. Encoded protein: CSAAAGYEQYF.

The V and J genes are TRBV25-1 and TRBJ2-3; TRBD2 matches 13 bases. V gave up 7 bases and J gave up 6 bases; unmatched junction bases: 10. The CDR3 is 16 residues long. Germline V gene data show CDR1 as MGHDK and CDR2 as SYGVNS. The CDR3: CASTWTSGSLGDTQYF. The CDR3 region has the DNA TGTGCCAGCACTTGGACTAGCGGGAGCTTGGGGGATACGCAGTATTTT.

CDR3: CSQGGSGITKNIQYF. DNA for the CDR3: TGCAGCCAAGGGGGGAGCGGGATAACCAAAAACATTCAGTACTTC. The genes are TRBV29-1 and TRBJ2-4, with D perhaps matching TRBD2 (7 bases). V lost 8 bases, J lost 2 bases, and 19 bases lay in between. The CDR3 runs to 15 residues. Germline assignment: CDR1 SQVTM and CDR2 ANQGSEA.